Each of the 21 T cell receptor beta chains below was sequenced from the same sample in a study of blood T cell repertoires in COVID-19. Profiled with immunoSEQ multiplex PCR; TCRdb holds only in-frame clones, not every one. The table has 210,000 or so clones, more than 70% seen once. The sequenced material came from PBMCs or T cells enriched from blood (not recorded which). Receptor source: a woman in her forties with acute COVID-19.

The chain carries TRBV5-4 and TRBJ2-5, with TRBD2 matching over 12 bases. Germline CDR1 and CDR2: SGHNT and YYREEE (reference sequence). The CDR3 is 14 residues long. With V trimmed by 4 bases and J by 5 bases, 3 bases remained unmatched. For the CDR3, the DNA is TGTGCCAGCAGCCCTAGCGGGGGGGCTGAGACCCAGTACTTC. Its protein product is CASSPSGGAETQYF.

The chain joins TRBV11-1 to TRBJ1-1; 8 bases line up with TRBD1. The CDR3 has 14 amino acids. Germline CDR1 reads SGHAT; CDR2 reads FQDESV (reference sequence). Germline trimming cut 4 bases from V and 0 bases from J; bases unmatched to any gene: 1. Written as DNA, the CDR3 is TGTGCCAGCAGCTCGGACAGGGTGAACACTGAAGCTTTCTTT. Amino acid sequence: CASSSDRVNTEAFF.

The chain couples TRBV9 to TRBJ2-2; tentatively, D is TRBD1 (5 bases). CDR3 length: 15 amino acids. The germline CDR1 and CDR2 sequences are SGDLS and YYNGEE. Trimming stripped 5 bases from V and 2 bases from J, with 13 bases between. DNA for the CDR3: TGTGCCAGCAGTCGACAGACAATTAACACCGGGGAGCTGTTTTTT. This encodes CASSRQTINTGELFF.

This clone appeared many times. The J gene is TRBJ2-2, the V gene TRBV4-3; D possibly corresponds to TRBD2 (6 bases). The germline CDR1 and CDR2 sequences are LGHNA and YSLEER. The length of the CDR3 is 20 residues. V dropped 2 bases and J dropped 1 base, with 23 bases sitting between them. The CDR3 loop is CASSQPGIAAEGWNTGELFF. DNA for the CDR3: TGCGCCAGCAGCCAACCCGGCATAGCGGCCGAGGGTTGGAACACCGGGGAGCTGTTTTTT.

The genes are TRBV5-1 and TRBJ1-3; D may be TRBD1 (5 bases). V shed 0 bases and J shed 4 bases, with 14 bases lying between them. The CDR3 totals 16 residues. From germline, CDR1 is SGHRS and CDR2 YFSETQ. The CDR3 DNA follows: TGCGCCAGCAGCTTGGCCACAGGCTCGCTCGGAAACACCATATATTTT. It encodes CASSLATGSLGNTIYF.

The V call is TRBV29-1, the J call TRBJ2-5, with D maybe TRBD2 (5 bases). The CDR3 has 12 residues. Trimming took off 3 bases at V and 4 bases at J, with 9 bases between the two ends. From germline, CDR1 is SQVTM and CDR2 ANQGSEA. The CDR3 region has the DNA TGCAGCGTTGAGACGGGGTTAGAGACCCAGTACTTC. It codes for CSVETGLETQYF.

The V call is TRBV19, the J call TRBJ2-1; 9 bases align to TRBD2. J lost 6 bases, V lost 6 bases, and 12 bases had no gene match. From germline, CDR1 is LNHDA and CDR2 SQIVND (reference sequence). The CDR3 runs to 16 residues. For the CDR3, the DNA is TGTGCCAGTAGGTCGACAAGGGGACTAGCTCGCAATGAGCAGTTCTTC. This codes for CASRSTRGLARNEQFF.

The chain couples TRBV30 to TRBJ1-5; perhaps TRBD1 as D (6 bases). The length of the CDR3 is 14 residues. Germline CDR1 and CDR2: GTSNPN and SVGIG (reference sequence). The ends were cut back, 3 bases at V and 5 bases at J, with 14 bases in the middle. The DNA of the CDR3 is TGTGCCTGGAGCGGCCGGGGGGCCCATCAGCCCCAGCATTTT. This gives the protein CAWSGRGAHQPQHF.

The chain combines TRBV4-2 with TRBJ2-2; 12 bases line up with TRBD2. Germline CDR1 LGHNA, CDR2 YNFKEQ. The CDR3 loop spans 15 amino acids. The ends lost 6 bases at V and 5 bases at J; junction bases unmatched: 4. The CDR3 region is CASRNGLAGTGELFF. CDR3 DNA sequence: TGTGCCAGCAGAAATGGACTAGCGGGGACCGGGGAGCTGTTTTTT.

The count of this clone is one. The chain carries TRBV24-1 and TRBJ2-3; 9 nucleotides align to TRBD2. Trimming took 0 bases from V and 0 from J; bases not matched to a gene: 0. The CDR3 loop spans 16 amino acids. Germline CDR1 KGHDR, CDR2 SFDVKD. CDR3 sequence reads: CATSDLAGGSTDTQYF. The CDR3 bases are TGTGCCACCAGTGATTTGGCGGGAGGGAGCACAGATACGCAGTATTTT.

The rearrangement uses TRBV28 and TRBJ1-4; weak D call: TRBD1 (5 bases). Germline V gene data show CDR1 as MDHEN and CDR2 as SYDVKM. The CDR3 runs 14 residues. The V gene lost 5 bases and the J gene lost 7 bases, with 14 bases spanning the gap. CDR3 DNA: TGTGCCAGCAGTCCGCAGGGCCTTGGTGAAAAACTGTTTTTT. This encodes CASSPQGLGEKLFF.

This clone was seen a handful of times. J is TRBJ1-4 and V is TRBV4-2; TRBD1 agrees at 11 bases. V was pared by 0 bases and J by 7 bases, with 4 bases of the junction left unmatched. CDR1 and CDR2 from the germline V gene are LGHNA and YNFKEQ. The CDR3 spans 16 residues. In DNA, the CDR3 is TGTGCCAGCAGCCAAGATACCGGGACAGGGGGTGAAAAACTGTTTTTT. Amino acid sequence: CASSQDTGTGGEKLFF.

The V and J genes are TRBV5-4 and TRBJ1-1, with a possible D match to TRBD1 (6 bases). The germline V gene encodes CDR1 SGHNT and CDR2 YYREEE (reference sequence). The V end lost 4 bases, the J end lost 3 bases, and 19 bases lay between the germline ends. This CDR3 contains 16 residues. The CDR3 region has the DNA TGTGCCAGCAGCCCTTCACAGGGTAGGATAGACACTGAAGCTTTCTTT. Translating it yields CASSPSQGRIDTEAFF. Looking up the rest from reference TRBV5-4 and TRBJ1-1 gives the full variable domain: ETGVTQSPTHLIKTRGQQVTLRCSSQSGHNTVSWYQQALGQGPQFIFQYYREEENGRGNFPPRFSGLQFPNYSSELNVNALELDDSALYLCASSPSQGRIDTEAFFGQGTRLTVV.

V usage is TRBV5-5 and J usage is TRBJ2-7; tentatively, D is TRBD1 (5 bases). Between the trimmed V and J ends, which lost 0 bases and 3 bases, there was a span of 10 bases. The CDR3 is made up of 14 amino acids. The V gene's germline CDR1 is SGHKS and CDR2 YYEKEE (reference sequence). For the CDR3, the DNA is TGTGCCAGCAGCTTGGGGCAGGGTAGCTACGAGCAGTACTTC. Protein: CASSLGQGSYEQYF.

This clone was counted a single time. CDR3 bases: TGTGCCAGCTCACCCACGCCGCAGGGGGCGAGTGAAGCTTTCTTT. It specifies CASSPTPQGASEAFF. The chain joins TRBV18 to TRBJ1-1, with TRBD1 identical over 8 bases. This CDR3 comprises 15 residues. Trimming at V came to 3 bases and at J to 7 bases, leaving 10 bases not matched to a gene. Germline lookup yields CDR1 KGHSH and CDR2 LQKENI.

The V gene is TRBV2, the J gene TRBJ1-2, with 8 positions matching TRBD1. The CDR3 sequence is 13 residues long. With V trimmed by 6 bases and J by 7 bases, 7 bases remained unmatched. The germline gives CDR1 SNHLY, CDR2 FYNNEI. In nucleotides, the CDR3 is TGTGCCAGCAGAATAGGACAGGGAACTGGCTACACCTTC. It codes for CASRIGQGTGYTF. The whole variable domain, remainder taken from reference TRBV2 and TRBJ1-2, is EPEVTQTPSHQVTQMGQEVILRCVPISNHLYFYWYRQILGQKVEFLVSFYNNEISEKSEIFDDQFSVERPDGSNFTLKIRSTKLEDSAMYFCASRIGQGTGYTFGSGTRLTVV.

The chain combines TRBV2 with TRBJ2-5; 7 positions match TRBD1. The V segment lost 5 bases and the J segment 5 bases; nucleotides outside the gene matches: 5. Germline values: CDR1 SNHLY, CDR2 FYNNEI. The CDR3 runs 13 residues. The CDR3 DNA is TGTGCCAGCAGTACACAGGGGAAGGAGACCCAGTACTTC. The encoded protein is CASSTQGKETQYF.

J is TRBJ1-1 and V is TRBV10-3, with D tentatively TRBD1 (6 bases). The V end was cut by 2 bases, the J end by 1 base, with 8 bases between. Germline loops: CDR1 ENHRY, CDR2 SYGVKD. The CDR3 totals 14 residues. The CDR3 DNA is TGTGCCATCAGTGAGAGAGGGGGGAACACTGAAGCTTTCTTT. It is translated as CAISERGGNTEAFF.

The gene calls are TRBV7-2 and TRBJ2-1; D is uncertain. With 1 base removed from V and 6 bases from J, the gap between germline ends came to 16 bases. Germline V gene sequence: CDR1 SGHTA, CDR2 FQGNSA. This CDR3 has 16 residues. CDR3 protein: CASSLDLRGGSNEQFF. The CDR3 coding sequence is TGTGCCAGCAGCTTAGATCTCCGCGGCGGATCCAATGAGCAGTTCTTC.

The chain is built from TRBV7-6 and TRBJ2-1; D not certain. V dropped 1 base and J dropped 2 bases, with 12 bases sitting between them. Germline V gives CDR1 SGHVS, CDR2 FNYEAQ. This CDR3 has 16 amino acids. The CDR3: CASSLVVGDAYNEQFF. The CDR3, as DNA: TGTGCCAGCAGCTTAGTCGTAGGAGACGCCTACAATGAGCAGTTCTTC.

This chain uses TRBV7-9 with TRBJ2-5, with 10 bases identical to TRBD1. J gave up 5 bases and V 8 bases, and 5 bases lay outside the gene matches. The germline V gene encodes CDR1 SEHNR and CDR2 FQNEAQ (reference sequence). The CDR3 loop spans 13 amino acids. The CDR3 DNA follows: TGTGCCAGCGGACAGGGGGGTCGGGAGACCCAGTACTTC. As protein: CASGQGGRETQYF. The full variable domain, with the rest looked up from reference TRBV7-9 and TRBJ2-5, is DTGVSQNPRHKITKRGQNVTFRCDPISEHNRLYWYRQTLGQGPEFLTYFQNEAQLEKSRLLSDRFSAERPKGSFSTLEIQRTEQGDSAMYLCASGQGGRETQYFGPGTRLLVL.